This T cell receptor (beta chain) comes out of a study of OX40 agonist ivuxolimab in advanced cancers. The table came from immunoSEQ multiplex PCR; TCRdb's copy has only in-frame clones and leaves some out. The sample consists of approximately 74,000 clones, about 90% of them appearing once. Remarks on this clone: Its cognate antigen is unknown.

Germline V CDR1 and CDR2: MGHDK, SYGVNS. The CDR3 spans 12 residues. Trimming took 6 bases from V and 3 from J, leaving 9 bases between them. Whole-study findings and limits: Expanded clones were, on average, more numerous in CD8+ T cells than in CD4+.

The cohort excluded patients with autoimmune disease history or systemic immunosuppression. The V call is TRBV25-1, the J call TRBJ2-7; a weak D match, TRBD2 (6 bases). The material was CD4+ or CD8+ T cells sorted from blood, obtained in a trial of the OX40 agonist ivuxolimab. This TCR came from an adult with an advanced solid tumor such as melanoma, head and neck, liver or kidney cancer. For the CDR3, the DNA is TGTGCCAGCAGGGACTACGGCTACGAGCAGTACTTC. It specifies CASRDYGYEQYF.